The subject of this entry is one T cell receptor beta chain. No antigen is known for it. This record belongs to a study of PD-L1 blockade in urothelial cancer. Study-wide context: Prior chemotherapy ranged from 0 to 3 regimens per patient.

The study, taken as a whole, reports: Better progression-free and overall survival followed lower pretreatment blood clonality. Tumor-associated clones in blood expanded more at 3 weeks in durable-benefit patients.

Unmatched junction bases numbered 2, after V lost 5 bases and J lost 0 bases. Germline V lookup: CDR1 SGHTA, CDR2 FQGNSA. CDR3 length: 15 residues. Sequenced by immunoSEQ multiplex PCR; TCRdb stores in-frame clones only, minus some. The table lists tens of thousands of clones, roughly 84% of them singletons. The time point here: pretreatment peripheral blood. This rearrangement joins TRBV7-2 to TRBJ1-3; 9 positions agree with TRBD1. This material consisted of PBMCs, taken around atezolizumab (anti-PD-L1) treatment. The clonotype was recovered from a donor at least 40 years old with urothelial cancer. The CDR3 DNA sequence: TGTGCCAGCAGCGGGACAGGGAACTCTGGAAACACCATATATTTT. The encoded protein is CASSGTGNSGNTIYF.